Here is one T cell receptor beta chain with its context. Its target is not known. From resections taken during corrective heart surgery, the thymus tissue was obtained. Having corrective surgery for congenital heart defects, healthy Finnish infants were the ones who donated. V lost 1 base, J lost 4 bases, and 11 bases stayed unmatched. CDR3 length: 17 residues. The germline gives CDR1 LGHNA, CDR2 YSLEER. This record comes from a study of human thymus T cells. Findings of the study overall: Within thymic and blood repertoires, V and J gene usage appeared to be biased. Related reports documented highly overlapping thymic repertoires among unrelated individuals.

Assay: immunoSEQ multiplex PCR; the TCRdb copy retains only in-frame clones and omits some. The table has 120,000 or so clones, about 94% seen once; the top ten hold 0.02% to 0.03%. The clonotype comes from a boy younger than two with a congenital heart defect but otherwise immunologically healthy. Sequences were obtained from thymus tissue. The J gene is TRBJ1-2, the V gene TRBV4-3; 8 bases are shared with TRBD1. The CDR3 reads CASSQGSGGADSYGYTF. In nucleotides, the CDR3 is TGCGCCAGCAGCCAAGGATCAGGGGGCGCAGATAGCTATGGCTACACCTTC.